Below, 18 T cell receptor beta chains from the same sample are listed, as sequenced in a study of cytomegalovirus exposure and HLA in healthy donors. The PCR employed 60 Vbeta primers together with 13 Jbeta primers. Using immunoSEQ multiplex PCR, the repertoire was profiled, and TCRdb retains in-frame clones only, with some absent. The table records approximately 190,000 clones, about 77% of them present only once. Material: PBMCs. The receptor set was obtained from a woman aged 25 to 39 in good health and CMV-seropositive.

The chain joins TRBV2 to TRBJ1-5, with 7 positions matching TRBD1. CDR3 size: 13 residues. V gave up 7 bases and J gave up 5 bases; unmatched junction bases: 5. CDR1 SNHLY and CDR2 FYNNEI come from the germline V gene. In DNA form, the CDR3 reads TGTGCCAGCAAAGGGGGCAGCTATCAGCCCCAGCATTTT. Amino acids: CASKGGSYQPQHF.

The chain employs TRBV6-5 and TRBJ2-3; the match to TRBD1 covers 8 bases. Germline CDR1 MNHEY, CDR2 SVGAGI. Losses at the gene ends were 2 bases for V and 8 bases for J; bases not matched to a gene: 9. The CDR3 totals 15 residues. CDR3 nucleotide sequence: TGTGCCAGCAGTTACCTCGCAGGGGGCATCCGTACGCAGTATTTT. Its protein is CASSYLAGGIRTQYF.

J is TRBJ1-4 and V is TRBV27, with unresolved D. The germline V gene encodes CDR1 MNHEY and CDR2 SMNVEV (reference sequence). Trimming took 5 bases from V and 7 from J, leaving 8 bases between them. This CDR3 contains 12 residues. CDR3 region: CASSPGTEKLFF. The CDR3 region has the DNA TGTGCCAGCAGTCCCGGTACTGAAAAACTGTTTTTT.

This chain links TRBV7-2 with TRBJ1-4; D is unclear. Germline V lookup: CDR1 SGHTA, CDR2 FQGNSA. Trimming shortened V by 3 bases and J by 0 bases, and 5 bases separated the two germline ends. The CDR3 is 14 residues long. CDR3 protein: CASSLRATNEKLFF. CDR3 DNA sequence: TGTGCCAGCAGCTTGCGGGCAACTAATGAAAAACTGTTTTTT.

V gene TRBV15 combines with J gene TRBJ1-5; 10 bases fit TRBD1. This CDR3 region has 14 residues. The junction had 7 bases not matched to a gene; V was cut back by 8 bases and J by 6 bases. Germline CDR1 and CDR2: LNHNV and YYDKDF (reference sequence). The CDR3 sequence: CATSGGTGVQPQHF. CDR3 sequence (DNA): TGTGCCACCTCCGGAGGGACAGGGGTTCAGCCCCAGCATTTT. Variable domain in full (rest from reference TRBV15 and TRBJ1-5): DAMVIQNPRYQVTQFGKPVTLSCSQTLNHNVMYWYQQKSSQAPKLLFHYYDKDFNNEADTPDNFQSRRPNTSFCFLDIRSPGLGDTAMYLCATSGGTGVQPQHFGDGTRLSIL.

The rearrangement joins TRBV7-2 to TRBJ2-5; D may be TRBD1 (6 bases). This CDR3 spans 14 amino acids. Between the trimmed V and J ends, which lost 5 bases and 5 bases, there was a span of 15 bases. In germline, CDR1 is SGHTA, CDR2 FQGNSA. The CDR3 coding sequence is TGTGCCAGCAGCCCTCGCTCCCAGGGGGAGACCCAGTACTTC. This codes for CASSPRSQGETQYF.

The V and J genes are TRBV9 and TRBJ2-7; 10 bases are shared with TRBD1. CDR1 and CDR2 from the germline V gene are SGDLS and YYNGEE. J was trimmed by 2 bases and V by 2 bases; bases with no gene match: 1. The CDR3 has 14 residues. CDR3 region: CASSVGQGAYEQYF. DNA for the CDR3: TGTGCCAGCAGCGTTGGACAGGGGGCCTACGAGCAGTACTTC.

The chain has TRBV7-8 and TRBJ2-3; 11 bases map to TRBD2. Germline values: CDR1 SGHVS, CDR2 FQNEAQ. This CDR3 region has 13 residues. V was pared by 5 bases and J by 11 bases, with 6 bases of the junction left unmatched. CDR3 DNA sequence: TGTGCCAGCAGCAGGACTAGCGGGCGGATGCAGTATTTT. Protein sequence: CASSRTSGRMQYF.

The chain has TRBV7-2 and TRBJ1-2; tentatively, D is TRBD1 (5 bases). This CDR3 spans 14 amino acids. CDR1 SGHTA and CDR2 FQGNSA come from the germline V gene. Trimming removed 4 bases at V and 8 bases at J, with 17 bases between. CDR3 amino acids: CASSSGPGIRGYTF. CDR3 DNA sequence: TGTGCCAGCAGCTCGGGTCCAGGGATCAGAGGCTACACCTTC.

V gene TRBV2 combines with J gene TRBJ2-2; D not certain. Germline V gene data show CDR1 as SNHLY and CDR2 as FYNNEI. The V end was cut by 6 bases, the J end by 6 bases, with 5 bases between. The CDR3 is 11 amino acids. The CDR3: CASSLAGELFF. As DNA, the CDR3 is TGTGCCAGCAGCCTCGCCGGGGAGCTGTTTTTT.

The chain links TRBV4-1 to TRBJ2-2, with a weak D call TRBD1 (5 bases). The V end lost 0 bases, the J end lost 5 bases, and 13 bases lay between the germline ends. CDR1 and CDR2 (germline): MGHRA, YSYEKL. The CDR3 runs 16 residues. The CDR3 reads CASSQDKGSLTGELFF. CDR3 coding DNA: TGCGCCAGCAGCCAAGACAAGGGGTCCTTGACCGGGGAGCTGTTTTTT.

This chain links TRBV5-1 with TRBJ2-4; tentative D call: TRBD1 (5 bases). Trimming removed 0 bases at V and 5 bases at J, with 15 bases between. The CDR3 is made up of 16 amino acids. Germline-derived CDR1 and CDR2 are SGHRS and YFSETQ. CDR3 DNA sequence: TGCGCCAGCAGCTTGGACCGACAGAGACCACAAAACATTCAGTACTTC. It is translated as CASSLDRQRPQNIQYF.

In this sample, this clone turned up a few times. This chain connects TRBV19 to TRBJ1-1; D is unclear. The V and J ends lost 3 bases and 3 bases respectively, with 8 bases between them. The CDR3 contains 13 residues. Germline V gene data show CDR1 as LNHDA and CDR2 as SQIVND (reference sequence). Here the CDR3 reads CASSMPGYTEAFF. CDR3 bases: TGTGCCAGTAGTATGCCCGGGTACACTGAAGCTTTCTTT.

This chain links TRBV18 with TRBJ1-2; 10 nucleotides line up with TRBD1. The CDR3 has 15 residues. CDR1 KGHSH and CDR2 LQKENI come from the germline V gene. V lost 5 bases to trimming and J lost 6 bases; unmatched junction nucleotides: 9. CDR3 loop: CASSDGTGERNGYTF. CDR3 in DNA: TGTGCCAGCTCAGATGGGACAGGGGAAAGGAATGGCTACACCTTC.

The chain has TRBV7-9 and TRBJ2-3, with 8 bases that match TRBD2. The CDR3 runs 16 residues. V shed 1 base and J 0 bases; nucleotides not matched to a gene: 3. CDR1 and CDR2 from the germline V gene are SEHNR and FQNEAQ (reference sequence). CDR3 region: CASSLVLAGSTDTQYF. CDR3 nucleotides: TGTGCCAGCAGCTTAGTCCTAGCGGGTAGCACAGATACGCAGTATTTT.

The rearrangement uses TRBV9 and TRBJ1-4, with 8 bases matching TRBD1. This CDR3 is built from 15 residues. Germline lookup yields CDR1 SGDLS and CDR2 YYNGEE. V shed 4 bases, J shed 7 bases, and the junction held 9 bases outside the gene matches. The CDR3 coding sequence is TGTGCCAGCAGCCCTACGACAGGGGTTGGTGAAAAACTGTTTTTT. It is translated as CASSPTTGVGEKLFF.

The rearrangement joins TRBV29-1 to TRBJ2-1; D may be TRBD2 (5 bases). V was trimmed by 5 bases and J by 3 bases, leaving 8 bases between them. The CDR3 sequence is 12 residues long. Germline lookup yields CDR1 SQVTM and CDR2 ANQGSEA. Here the CDR3 DNA reads TGCAGCGTTCGGACTCTCTACAATGAGCAGTTCTTC. Translated, it gives CSVRTLYNEQFF.

V is TRBV6-5 and J is TRBJ1-4; a weak D match, TRBD1 (5 bases). The V gene's germline CDR1 is MNHEY and CDR2 SVGAGI. The CDR3 covers 13 residues. V was pared by 1 base and J by 12 bases, with 12 bases between. CDR3 bases: TGTGCCAGCAGTTACTTTTTGGACAAAGAACTGTTTTTT. Translation: CASSYFLDKELFF.